This passage covers 14 T cell receptor beta chains from one sample sequenced in a study of PD-L1 blockade in urothelial cancer. Generated by immunoSEQ multiplex PCR, the TCRdb table keeps only in-frame clones and is missing some. The repertoire holds more than 35,000 clones, approximately 78% seen once, with approximately 13% in the top ten. The time point was: peripheral blood 6 weeks after treatment start. The source was PBMCs, collected around atezolizumab (anti-PD-L1) treatment. The receptors come from a man in his fifties or sixties with urothelial cancer.

The V and J genes are TRBV19 and TRBJ1-2, with D possibly being TRBD1 (6 bases). The CDR3 loop spans 13 amino acids. From germline, CDR1 is LNHDA and CDR2 SQIVND (reference sequence). V shed 5 bases and J shed 8 bases, with 15 bases lying between them. The CDR3 here is CASSVNDRRGYTF. CDR3 in DNA: TGTGCCAGTAGTGTAAACGACAGGCGAGGCTACACCTTC.

The V gene is TRBV28, the J gene TRBJ2-2; no clear D. The CDR3 is 13 residues long. Trimming took 4 bases from V and 0 from J, leaving 3 bases between them. Germline CDR1 MDHEN, CDR2 SYDVKM. CDR3 in amino acids: CASSSTNTGELFF. The CDR3 DNA is TGTGCCAGCAGTTCCACGAACACCGGGGAGCTGTTTTTT.

The CDR3 DNA follows: TGTGCCAGCAGTGGGACAGGGAGACGTACTAGCAATCAGCCCCAGCATTTT. Translating gives CASSGTGRRTSNQPQHF. This chain joins TRBV6-1 and TRBJ1-5; 8 bases are shared with TRBD1. This CDR3 spans 17 amino acids. Germline loops: CDR1 MNHNS, CDR2 SASEGT. The ends lost 4 bases at V and 0 bases at J; junction bases unmatched: 8.

This clone showed up many times. The V gene is TRBV11-2, the J gene TRBJ2-7; D not resolved. CDR3 length: 11 amino acids. Trimming shortened V by 4 bases and J by 2 bases, and 3 bases separated the two germline ends. CDR1 and CDR2 (germline): SGHAT, FQNNGV. The DNA for the CDR3 is TGTGCCAGCAGCTCCGCCTACGAGCAGTACTTC. Protein product: CASSSAYEQYF. Combining the CDR3 with reference TRBV11-2 and TRBJ2-7 gives the whole variable domain EAGVAQSPRYKIIEKRQSVAFWCNPISGHATLYWYQQILGQGPKLLIQFQNNGVVDDSQLPKDRFSAERLKGVDSTLKIQPAKLEDSAVYLCASSSAYEQYFGPGTRLTVT.

The rearrangement joins TRBV6-6 to TRBJ2-1; D gene unclear. V was trimmed by 1 base and J by 4 bases, leaving 8 bases between them. The germline V gene encodes CDR1 MNHNY and CDR2 SVGAGI (reference sequence). The CDR3 covers 14 residues. CDR3 loop: CASSYFPGYNEQFF. The CDR3 DNA sequence: TGTGCCAGCAGTTACTTCCCCGGGTACAATGAGCAGTTCTTC.

V gene TRBV6-5 combines with J gene TRBJ2-1, with 8 nucleotides matching TRBD2. The CDR3 runs 15 residues. With V trimmed by 0 bases and J by 10 bases, 8 bases remained unmatched. CDR1 MNHEY and CDR2 SVGAGI come from the germline V gene. This CDR3 reads CASSYSVAGRGEQFF. The CDR3 region has the DNA TGTGCCAGCAGTTACTCGGTAGCGGGGCGAGGGGAGCAGTTCTTC.

The DNA of the CDR3 is TGCGCCAGCAGCTTGGAAGCCAGGGTGGGCAATTCACCCCTCCACTTT. It yields the protein CASSLEARVGNSPLHF. This chain links TRBV5-1 with TRBJ1-6, with D perhaps matching TRBD1 (5 bases). V lost 0 bases, J lost 7 bases, and 14 bases lay in between. CDR1 SGHRS and CDR2 YFSETQ come from the germline V gene. The CDR3 has 16 amino acids.

This clone was recorded a few times. The gene calls are TRBV5-1 and TRBJ1-4, with 7 nucleotides matching TRBD1. With V trimmed by 0 bases and J by 3 bases, 2 bases remained unmatched. This CDR3 is built from 15 residues. Germline V gene data show CDR1 as SGHRS and CDR2 as YFSETQ. The CDR3 sequence: CASSLGQGANEKLFF. The CDR3 region has the DNA TGCGCCAGCAGCTTGGGCCAGGGGGCTAATGAAAAACTGTTTTTT.

CDR3 in amino acids: CASSESNRANEQFF. CDR3 sequence (DNA): TGCGCCAGCAGTGAGTCGAACAGGGCCAATGAGCAGTTCTTC. The V and J genes are TRBV10-2 and TRBJ2-1; perhaps TRBD1 as D (6 bases). Germline lookup yields CDR1 WSHSY and CDR2 SAAADI. The length of the CDR3 is 14 residues. Trimming stripped 0 bases from V and 6 bases from J, with 9 bases between.

The J gene is TRBJ1-1, the V gene TRBV10-3; D not certain. Germline loops: CDR1 ENHRY, CDR2 SYGVKD. Trimming removed 0 bases from V and 1 base from J, with 12 bases in between. The CDR3 has 16 amino acids. The CDR3, as DNA: TGTGCCATCAGTGAGTCGATGACGGGTCGGAACACTGAAGCTTTCTTT. This gives the protein CAISESMTGRNTEAFF.

The rearrangement uses TRBV10-2 and TRBJ2-1; D not certain. The CDR3 has 11 residues. Trimming took off 7 bases at V and 8 bases at J, with 9 bases between the two ends. Per the germline V gene, CDR1 is WSHSY and CDR2 is SAAADI. CDR3 in amino acids: CASTGGDEQFF. The CDR3 region has the DNA TGCGCCAGCACGGGTGGCGATGAGCAGTTCTTC.

The chain uses TRBV9 and TRBJ1-4; 8 nucleotides align to TRBD1. The CDR3 consists of 15 residues. V lost 3 bases and J lost 4; bases outside the gene matches: 5. The germline V gene encodes CDR1 SGDLS and CDR2 YYNGEE. The CDR3, as DNA: TGTGCCAGCAGCGCCGACAGGGGCTTTAATGAAAAACTGTTTTTT. Translating gives CASSADRGFNEKLFF.

The rearrangement uses TRBV15 and TRBJ2-5, with TRBD1 identical over 7 bases. This CDR3 is built from 15 residues. Germline trimming cut 1 base from V and 5 bases from J; bases unmatched to any gene: 7. CDR1 is LNHNV, CDR2 YYDKDF, per germline (reference sequence). The chain's CDR3 is CATSRGGGVEETQYF. CDR3 nucleotide sequence: TGTGCCACCAGCAGAGGAGGGGGCGTCGAGGAGACCCAGTACTTC.

This rearrangement joins TRBV6-1 to TRBJ1-5; 9 nucleotides match TRBD1. CDR1 MNHNS and CDR2 SASEGT come from the germline V gene. V was pared by 1 base and J by 7 bases, with 2 bases of the junction left unmatched. The CDR3 sequence is 14 residues long. CDR3 loop: CASSEGQGGQPQHF. The CDR3 coding sequence is TGTGCCAGCAGTGAAGGACAGGGGGGACAGCCCCAGCATTTT.